The 13 T cell receptor beta chains below come from one sample, sequenced in a study of cytomegalovirus exposure and HLA in healthy donors (TCRdb year 2017). Library preparation was by the immunoSEQ multiplex PCR assay. The multiplex PCR relied on a mix of 60 forward primers for TCR Vbeta segments and 13 reverse primers for TCR Jbeta segments. Sourced from immuneACCESS, this table was stored by TCRdb with only in-frame sequences that have V and J called. A share of the clones is absent; for the studies checked, an unresolved V gene accounts for under half, and the remainder has no known explanation. The sample table holds 150,000 to 200,000 clones, of which approximately 81% were seen once. The ten largest clones represent about 1% of the sample. The source material was PBMCs. These receptors were collected from a young man in good health and CMV-seronegative.

This clone has just one count. J is TRBJ1-5 and V is TRBV28; 12 bases match TRBD1. Germline CDR1 reads MDHEN; CDR2 reads SYDVKM. The CDR3 loop spans 17 amino acids. Unmatched junction bases numbered 11, after V lost 5 bases and J lost 6 bases. For the CDR3, the DNA is TGTGCCAGCAGTCCCCGGGACAGGGGGCGTTTTATTCAGCCCCAGCATTTT. This encodes CASSPRDRGRFIQPQHF.

The rearrangement uses TRBV19 and TRBJ2-1; 10 bases agree with TRBD2. The ends lost 5 bases at V and 2 bases at J; junction bases unmatched: 3. The CDR3 has 15 residues. The germline V gene encodes CDR1 LNHDA and CDR2 SQIVND (reference sequence). This chain's CDR3 is CASSRTSGAYNEQFF. The CDR3 nucleotides are TGTGCCAGTAGTCGAACTAGCGGGGCCTACAATGAGCAGTTCTTC.

The V and J genes are TRBV19 and TRBJ1-6; no firm D call. CDR1 is LNHDA, CDR2 SQIVND, per germline (reference sequence). The CDR3 loop spans 16 amino acids. With 2 bases removed from V and 6 bases from J, the gap between germline ends came to 14 bases. In nucleotides, the CDR3 is TGTGCCAGTAGTATATATTCGTGGACTTCTAATTCACCCCTCCACTTT. It yields the protein CASSIYSWTSNSPLHF.

The chain couples TRBV7-2 to TRBJ1-1; 8 bases fit TRBD1. Looked up from germline, CDR1 is SGHTA and CDR2 is FQGNSA. The CDR3 is 14 residues long. The V segment lost 6 bases and the J segment 5 bases; nucleotides outside the gene matches: 8. The CDR3 here is CASSTRQGLTEAFF. The CDR3 region has the DNA TGTGCCAGCAGTACCCGACAGGGGTTGACTGAAGCTTTCTTT. Variable domain in full (rest from reference TRBV7-2 and TRBJ1-1): GAGVSQSPSNKVTEKGKDVELRCDPISGHTALYWYRQSLGQGLEFLIYFQGNSAPDKSGLPSDRFSAERTGGSVSTLTIQRTQQEDSAVYLCASSTRQGLTEAFFGQGTRLTVV.

The chain combines TRBV4-2 with TRBJ1-3, with 8 bases lining up with TRBD1. CDR3 length: 15 amino acids. The trim removed 1 base at V and 6 bases at J, leaving 5 bases unmatched. Germline CDR1 LGHNA, CDR2 YNFKEQ. The CDR3 spells CASSQGSQGENTIYF. The CDR3 bases are TGTGCCAGCAGCCAAGGGTCACAGGGGGAAAACACCATATATTTT.

The chain employs TRBV19 and TRBJ1-4; D ambiguous. V lost 7 bases and J lost 4, with 19 bases in between. Germline V gene data show CDR1 as LNHDA and CDR2 as SQIVND (reference sequence). The CDR3 runs to 16 residues. DNA for the CDR3: TGTGCCAGTACCAAATGGAGGCGGAACTTTAATGAAAAACTGTTTTTT. Protein sequence: CASTKWRRNFNEKLFF.

V usage is TRBV29-1 and J usage is TRBJ2-3; the match to TRBD2 covers 9 bases. This CDR3 has 15 residues. V was pared by 5 bases and J by 2 bases, with 8 bases of the junction left unmatched. Germline V CDR1 and CDR2: SQVTM, ANQGSEA. DNA for the CDR3: TGCAGCGTTAGGGGTCTAGCGGGACCCACAGATACGCAGTATTTT. Amino acid sequence: CSVRGLAGPTDTQYF.

This clone showed up just a few times. The chain uses TRBV18 and TRBJ1-4; a possible D gene is TRBD1 (6 bases). CDR1 and CDR2 from the germline V gene are KGHSH and LQKENI. This CDR3 region has 14 residues. V lost 2 bases to trimming and J lost 5 bases, with 9 bases between them. CDR3 nucleotide sequence: TGTGCCAGCTCACCAAAAGGGGGAAATGAAAAACTGTTTTTT. Protein product: CASSPKGGNEKLFF.

The genes are TRBV5-1 and TRBJ1-4; unclear D gene. CDR1 is SGHRS, CDR2 YFSETQ, per germline. The CDR3 covers 14 residues. Trimming cost V 0 bases and J 5 bases, with 8 bases left between them. The CDR3 loop is CASSLDGVNEKLFF. The CDR3 DNA follows: TGCGCCAGCAGCTTGGACGGAGTAAATGAAAAACTGTTTTTT. Drawing the rest from reference TRBV5-1 and TRBJ1-4, the complete variable domain is KAGVTQTPRYLIKTRGQQVTLSCSPISGHRSVSWYQQTPGQGLQFLFEYFSETQRNKGNFPGRFSGRQFSNSRSEMNVSTLELGDSALYLCASSLDGVNEKLFFGSGTQLSVL.

The chain uses TRBV4-2 and TRBJ1-1, with D possibly being TRBD1 (6 bases). Germline V CDR1 and CDR2: LGHNA, YNFKEQ. There are 14 residues in the CDR3. The V gene lost 1 base and the J gene lost 8 bases, with 14 bases spanning the gap. The CDR3 DNA reads as TGTGCCAGCAGCCAAGCAGGGGATGGCATAGAAGCTTTCTTT. It specifies CASSQAGDGIEAFF.

This chain joins TRBV27 and TRBJ2-3, with 9 bases aligning to TRBD2. Germline assignment: CDR1 MNHEY and CDR2 SMNVEV (reference sequence). V lost 5 bases, J lost 5 bases, and 11 bases stayed unmatched. The CDR3 consists of 16 residues. CDR3 residues: CASSILAGLSGDTQYF. The CDR3 DNA sequence: TGTGCCAGCAGTATACTAGCGGGTCTTTCTGGAGATACGCAGTATTTT.

J is TRBJ1-1 and V is TRBV6-1; no firm D call. CDR1 is MNHNS and CDR2 is SASEGT in the germline V gene. The V and J ends lost 2 bases and 11 bases respectively, with 15 bases between them. The length of the CDR3 is 13 residues. CDR3 region: CASSERVPPVAFF. CDR3 nucleotide sequence: TGTGCCAGCAGTGAACGCGTTCCCCCGGTCGCTTTCTTT.

There are a few counts of this clone. This chain connects TRBV11-2 to TRBJ2-1; possibly TRBD1 for D (6 bases). In germline, CDR1 is SGHAT, CDR2 FQNNGV. Trimming took off 6 bases at V and 8 bases at J, with 26 bases between the two ends. This CDR3 spans 17 amino acids. The CDR3 is CASSHQTGTPSLYEQFF. In DNA, the CDR3 is TGTGCCAGCAGTCATCAAACAGGGACACCGTCTTTGTATGAGCAGTTCTTC.